This T cell receptor (beta chain) stems from a study of T-cell memory formation after mild COVID-19. Study observations and caveats: CD4+ bias marked clones expanding day 15 to 37, unlike balanced contracting clones. Confirmation of SARS-CoV-2 specificity was lacking for second-wave clones peaking day 37.

TCRdb processed the 5' RACE reads anew with MiXCR; each CDR3 protein has one entry. The data contain over 450,000 distinct CDR3 sequences, roughly 20% of them singletons. This clonotype was recorded at least ten times. Its antigen is unknown. V lost 6 bases, J lost 0 bases, and 18 bases lay in between. This CDR3 comprises 17 residues. The TCR was taken from an adult woman who had mild COVID-19 (a few samples of this study predate the infection). Cell type and time point are not known. The chain has TRBV12-3 or TRBV12-4 and TRBJ2-4, with D possibly matching TRBD1 (5 bases). Sample: PBMCs or a T cell subset sorted from them (not recorded which). CDR3 sequence reads: CASSSLQGLLAKNIQYF. As DNA, the CDR3 is TGTGCCAGCAGCTCCCTCCAGGGATTACTAGCCAAAAACATTCAGTACTTC.